This TCR beta chain stems from a study of tumor-infiltrating lymphocytes in primary liver carcinoma. Study information: Men as well as women, aged 30 to 69 years, made up the patients.

Starting material of about 450 ng total RNA yielded TCR beta cDNA via a constant-region primer. What produced the TCR beta libraries was three nested multiplex PCR rounds using slightly modified ARM-PCR. PCR rounds one and two used TRBV1-TRBV30 forward primers with a C-beta reverse primer for around 11 cycles each. TCRdb fed the multiplex PCR reads into MiXCR, producing one record per CDR3 protein. Among approximately 330,000 distinct CDR3 sequences listed, approximately 64% were seen once. CDR3 length: 13 residues. CDR1 and CDR2 from the germline V gene are SEHNR and FQNEAQ (reference sequence). V gave up 5 bases and J gave up 6 bases, with 11 bases separating them. This clonotype has a handful of counts. The antigen remains unidentified. Overall study results and limits: With p = 0.039, the top-250-clone fraction in tumors significantly exceeded that in blood. Lesser overlap characterized tumor-adjacent and tumor-blood pairs relative to tumor region pairs.

For blood RNA, unsorted whole blood served as the source, and germline DNA was extracted too. Material: peripheral blood. J is TRBJ2-1 and V is TRBV7-9; D possibly corresponds to TRBD2 (5 bases). The clonotype comes from a man in his forties or fifties with primary liver carcinoma and hepatitis B virus infection. CDR3 DNA sequence: TGTGCCAGCAGCCAAGGACTGGGCAATGAGCAGTTCTTC. Protein: CASSQGLGNEQFF.